Following are 6 T cell receptor beta chains from one sample sequenced in a study of OX40 agonist ivuxolimab in advanced cancers. The data were produced by immunoSEQ multiplex PCR, yet TCRdb's version contains in-frame clones alone and is incomplete. The sample lists under 50,000 clones, 86% occurring once. The specimen comprised CD4+ or CD8+ T cells sorted from blood, sampled in a trial of the OX40 agonist ivuxolimab. These receptors were obtained from an adult with an advanced solid tumor such as melanoma, head and neck, liver or kidney cancer.

V is TRBV5-6 and J is TRBJ2-2, with 7 bases matching TRBD1. The length of the CDR3 is 17 residues. With 3 bases clipped from V and 7 bases from J, the junction kept 15 bases outside the gene matches. CDR1 and CDR2 (germline): SGHDT, YYEEEE. CDR3 protein: CASSSYPGTEIRGELFF. Here the CDR3 DNA reads TGTGCCAGCAGCTCGTACCCCGGGACAGAAATACGCGGGGAGCTGTTTTTT.

V is TRBV6-6 and J is TRBJ2-7; D call uncertain. Trimming removed 7 bases at V and 4 bases at J, with 8 bases between. Germline CDR1 and CDR2: MNHNY and SVGAGI (reference sequence). The length of the CDR3 is 11 residues. The CDR3 DNA is TGTGCCAGCAAACAGAAGTACGAGCAGTACTTC. Its protein is CASKQKYEQYF.

The V call is TRBV9, the J call TRBJ2-5, with a tentative D call TRBD2 (5 bases). With the DNA end fitting TRBJ2-7 better, the J assignment may be wrong. The CDR3 covers 14 residues. Germline CDR1 SGDLS, CDR2 YYNGEE. The CDR3 is CASSVDAGLYEQYF. The CDR3 nucleotides are TGTGCCAGCAGCGTAGATGCAGGACTCTACGAGCAGTACTTC.

V is TRBV30 and J is TRBJ2-4; TRBD2 might be the D (5 bases). This CDR3 has 15 amino acids. Deletions cut 1 base from V and 0 bases from J, with 10 bases between. Germline-derived CDR1 and CDR2 are GTSNPN and SVGIG (reference sequence). In DNA form, the CDR3 reads TGTGCCTGGAGTGAAGGGCGGGTAGCCAAAAACATTCAGTACTTC. It encodes CAWSEGRVAKNIQYF.

Turning to this clone: Other DNA sequences in the sample encode the same CDR3. This chain links TRBV7-2 with TRBJ2-5; D is ambiguous. CDR1 is SGHTA and CDR2 is FQGNSA in the germline V gene. This CDR3 has 13 amino acids. Between the trimmed V and J ends, which lost 1 base and 2 bases, there was a span of 5 bases. CDR3 DNA sequence: TGTGCCAGCAGCTTAGAGCTGCAAGAGACCCAGTACTTC. Its translation is CASSLELQETQYF.

The CDR3 DNA reads as TGTGCCAGCTCACCTCGGACTAGCGGGAGCACAGATACGCAGTATTTT. As protein: CASSPRTSGSTDTQYF. The chain is built from TRBV18 and TRBJ2-3, with 11 nucleotides matching TRBD2. With V trimmed by 3 bases and J by 0 bases, 2 bases remained unmatched. Germline values: CDR1 KGHSH, CDR2 LQKENI. The CDR3 is made up of 16 amino acids.